Listed below are T cell receptor beta chains from one sample, sequenced in a study of metastatic and nonmetastatic thyroid tumors. TCRdb reanalyzed the PCR reads with MiXCR. This table has approximately 41,000 clones, 28% appearing once. Input material: blood. Receptor source: a male donor with papillary thyroid cancer or a benign thyroid nodule (not recorded which). Some clones in this sample may be carry-over from other donors' samples. CDR3s include the opening cysteine and the closing phenylalanine or tryptophan. Fields, in order: clone size, V gene, D gene, J gene, CDR3 DNA, CDR3 protein. A D gene is named only where the DNA matches it firmly. Some rows have no size entry. The others give once, few or many, or a class for an expanded clone.

NA	TRBV6-1	NA	TRBJ2-2	TGTGCCAGCCGGCCTGTGTCAGTTAGGTCCGGGGAGCTGTTTTTT	CASRPVSVRSGELFF
medium-sized	TRBV20-1	NA	TRBJ1-6	TGCAGTGCTAGAGACCCAGGGAACAGGTCACCCCTCCACTTT	CSARDPGNRSPLHF
many	TRBV6-1	NA	TRBJ2-2	TGTGCCAGCAGTTTAGACAGCACCCCCACCGGGGAGCTGTTTTTT	CASSLDSTPTGELFF
NA	TRBV2	NA	TRBJ2-7	TGTGCCTTGACGGGGATCGGGAAGTCCCCCTACGAGCAGTGCTTC	CALTGIGKSPYEQCF
many	TRBV6-1	NA	TRBJ1-1	TGTGCCAGCAGTTCGGGGTACCCTGAAGCTTTCTTT	CASSSGYPEAFF
many	TRBV4-1	NA	TRBJ1-6	TGCGCCAGCAGCCACGCGCTAGGCGATCATAATTCACCCCTCCACTTT	CASSHALGDHNSPLHF
many	TRBV5-4	NA	TRBJ2-1	TGTGCCAGCAGCTTTTTATTGGGGACACGGCCTGAGCAGTTCTTC	CASSFLLGTRPEQFF
NA	TRBV20-1	NA	TRBJ1-1	TGCAGTGCTCCTCAAGGGACGTGTGAAGCTTTCTTT	CSAPQGTCEAFF
NA	TRBV5-1	NA	TRBJ2-2	TGCGCCAGCAGCTTGGTTTTTGAATCCGGGGAGCTGTTTTTT	CASSLVFESGELFF
NA	TRBV11-2	NA	TRBJ2-2	TGTGCCAGCACCCCCTTTCTTGGGTCAAACACCGGGGAGCTGTTTTTT	CASTPFLGSNTGELFF
many	TRBV6-4	TRBD2	TRBJ2-3	TGTGCCAGCAGTGACTCAGCGGGGAGCACAGATACGCAGTATTTT	CASSDSAGSTDTQYF
few	TRBV11-2	NA	TRBJ2-7	TGTGCCAGCAGCTTAGTCTCCTACGAGCAGTACTTC	CASSLVSYEQYF
many	TRBV11-3	TRBD1	TRBJ2-2	TGTGCCAGCAGCTTAATGGGACAGGGTGCCGGGGAGCTGTTTTTT	CASSLMGQGAGELFF
many	TRBV28	NA	TRBJ1-1	TGTGCCAGCAGTTTAGTCCGGACAGTCCCGATGAACACTGAAGCTTTCTTT	CASSLVRTVPMNTEAFF
many	TRBV20-1	NA	TRBJ2-3	TGCAGTGCCCCCCTCGGGGGATCAGATACGCAGTATTTT	CSAPLGGSDTQYF
few	TRBV6-8	NA	TRBJ1-2	TGTGCCAGCCCCGGGGGGGACAACTTATATGGCTACACGTTC	CASPGGDNLYGYTF
many	TRBV30	NA	TRBJ2-6	TGTGCCTGGAGTCGGGATAAGTTTACCGCGGGGGCCAACGTCCTGACTTTC	CAWSRDKFTAGANVLTF
few	TRBV28	NA	TRBJ1-1	TGTGCCAGCAGTGCCGAAATGAACACTGAAGCTTTCTTT	CASSAEMNTEAFF
NA	TRBV6-4	NA	TRBJ2-3	TGTACCAGCATCCCCGGGACTAGCACAGATACGCAGTATTTT	CTSIPGTSTDTQYF
NA	TRBV6-5	NA	TRBJ2-2	TGTGCCAGCAGTTATCTTAGTACCGGGGAGCTGTTTTTT	CASSYLSTGELFF
many	TRBV19	NA	TRBJ1-5	TGTGCCAGTAGAGGGGAAATGTGGGAGCCCCAGCATTTT	CASRGEMWEPQHF
few	TRBV7-2	TRBD2	TRBJ2-2	TGTGCCAGCAGCTTAGCCCGAGCGGGAGGGTACTCCGGGGAGCTGTTTTTT	CASSLARAGGYSGELFF
many	TRBV25-1	NA	TRBJ2-6	TGTGCCAGCAGTCCGGCGGGGGGGGCCAACGTCCTGACTTTC	CASSPAGGANVLTF
NA	TRBV11-1	NA	TRBJ1-1	TGTGCCAGCAGCTTAGAATGCCAGGGTGCCTTCGTTCGTACTGAAGCTTTCTTT	CASSLECQGAFVRTEAFF
many	TRBV20-1	TRBD1	TRBJ2-3	TGCAGTGGATTCGGGACAGGGTTCACAGATACGCAGTATTTT	CSGFGTGFTDTQYF
NA	TRBV12-3/TRBV12-4	NA	TRBJ1-1	TGTGCCAGCAATTTTGGGGAGGGCGTTGAAGCTTTCTTT	CASNFGEGVEAFF
many	TRBV29-1	TRBD1	TRBJ2-2	TGCAGCGTTGAAAGGCCCGACAGGGAGAACACCGGGGAGCTGTTTTTT	CSVERPDRENTGELFF
many	TRBV7-8	TRBD1	TRBJ2-7	TGTGCCAGCAGCTTAGCCCCACAGGGGGGTTACGAGCAGTACTTC	CASSLAPQGGYEQYF
NA	TRBV7-3	TRBD1	TRBJ2-1	TGTGCCAGCAGCCTGGGACAGTATGCCTATGATCAGTTCTTC	CASSLGQYAYDQFF
NA	TRBV13	TRBD1	TRBJ2-7	TGTGCCAGCAGCCGGGGACAGCGAGGTTACGAGCAGTACTTC	CASSRGQRGYEQYF
many	TRBV25-1	NA	TRBJ1-1	TGTGCCAGCAGTGTTCGGGACGTACTTTTCTTT	CASSVRDVLFF
NA	TRBV11-2	TRBD2	TRBJ2-7	TGTGCCAGCAGCCCACCCGGGAAAGGACCTAGCGGGGTAGTTCTCGAGCAGTACTTC	CASSPPGKGPSGVVLEQYF
few	TRBV12-3/TRBV12-4	NA	TRBJ2-7	TGTGCCAGCAGCCCCCCGTCGTCCTACGAGCAGTACTTC	CASSPPSSYEQYF
many	TRBV6-6	NA	TRBJ2-6	TGTGCCAGCAGTTACTCGACGGTCTCTGGGGCCAACGTCCTGACTTTC	CASSYSTVSGANVLTF
few	TRBV12-3/TRBV12-4	NA	TRBJ2-1	TGTGCCAGCACCCAATATGGCGAGGAGCAGTTCTTC	CASTQYGEEQFF
few	TRBV6-1	TRBD1	TRBJ2-7	TGTGCCAGCAGTGAATACACGGCGACCGGGACAGGGTCCTACGAGCAGTACTTC	CASSEYTATGTGSYEQYF
once	TRBV3-1	NA	TRBJ2-7	TGTGCCAGCAGCCAAGAGATCACGGGAACACCCTACGAGCAGTACTTC	CASSQEITGTPYEQYF
NA	TRBV6-1	NA	TRBJ2-5	TGTGCCAGCAGTGAATCTTGGTTATCGGGGACCCAGTACTTC	CASSESWLSGTQYF
many	TRBV12-3/TRBV12-4	TRBD1	TRBJ2-1	TGTGCCAGCAGTTTTGAGTCGACAGGGCCATATGAGCAGTTCTTC	CASSFESTGPYEQFF
many	TRBV5-5	NA	TRBJ1-2	TGTGCCAGCAGCTTGGGGGGCTTTGATGGCTACACCTTC	CASSLGGFDGYTF
many	TRBV28	TRBD1	TRBJ1-4	TGTGCCAGCAGTTTAGGACAGGGGGCTTTCTTCGGTGAAAAACTGTTTTTT	CASSLGQGAFFGEKLFF
NA	TRBV10-2	NA	TRBJ2-3	TGCGCCAGCCGTCCTTTAGAACGGAGAACAGATACGCAGTATTTT	CASRPLERRTDTQYF
few	TRBV12-3/TRBV12-4	NA	TRBJ2-7	TGTGCCAGCAGTTCTCCCCCCCTCTACGAGCAGTACTTC	CASSSPPLYEQYF
many	TRBV5-1	NA	TRBJ1-5	TGCGCCAGCAGCTTGGATCGCGGAGGCCAGCCCCAGCATTTT	CASSLDRGGQPQHF
few	TRBV6-1	NA	TRBJ2-2	TGTGCCAGCCGTCCGGGGTCATTTAAGTCCGGGGAGCTGTTTTTT	CASRPGSFKSGELFF
many	TRBV28	TRBD1	TRBJ2-1	TGTGCCAGCAGTTCTGAGACAGGGGACTACAATGAGCAGTTCTTC	CASSSETGDYNEQFF